The source of this T cell receptor beta chain is a study of liver allograft versus peripheral blood T cells. For the study at large: Repertoires from peripheral blood of liver transplant recipients were compared with those inside their transplanted livers.

Findings of the study overall: Intra-allograft T cell receptor repertoires in the liver reportedly differed from peripheral blood repertoires.

Relative to its sample, this clonotype is medium-sized. Its cognate antigen is unknown. TCRdb called the reads again in MiXCR, with one record for every CDR3 protein. Found here are 15,000 or so distinct CDR3 sequences, under 30% of them singletons; the top ten hold about 2.4%. The receptor's source is a human patient who had a liver transplant. A subset of T cells may come from the graft donor.

The CDR3 loop is CASSKGEGQTQYF. CDR3 DNA sequence: TGTGCCAGTAGTAAGGGCGAGGGTCAGACCCAGTACTTC. V usage is TRBV19 and J usage is TRBJ2-5; perhaps TRBD2 as D (5 bases). The CDR3 contains 13 residues. Germline V CDR1 and CDR2: LNHDA, SQIVND (reference sequence). With 4 bases removed from V and 6 bases from J, the gap between germline ends came to 12 bases.